This record looks at one T cell receptor (beta chain) sequence and its context. Its antigen is unidentified. The CDR3 extends over 16 amino acids. Per the germline V gene, CDR1 is MDHEN and CDR2 is SYDVKM. V lost 4 bases, J lost 0 bases, and 14 bases lay in between. The sample comes from a study of naive and memory T cell subsets. After the first PCR, alpha and beta chain libraries were processed separately. CMV status came from CD4+ IFNgamma after overnight CMV lysate stimulation. General study findings and limits: Especially in CD8 cells, naive repertoires contained a few larger clonotypes, possibly CD45RA-re-expressing memory cells. Findings for naive and memory subsets could not be checked against ground truth.

An equimolar mix of two oligonucleotides served as the beta constant-region primer for TRBC1 and TRBC2. The ligated cDNA underwent four PCR rounds using SP2 and nested alpha and beta constant-region primers. From the UMI-ligation and nested PCR reads, TCRdb called clonotypes with MiXCR, one entry per CDR3 protein. Of 150,000 or so distinct CDR3 sequences listed, roughly 22% are singletons. V gene TRBV28 combines with J gene TRBJ2-3; possibly TRBD2 for D (5 bases). This TCR was sampled from a human donor in good health. Sample: naive CD4+ T cells from blood. The CDR3 DNA reads as TGTGCCAGCAGTTCCGGACTGATATCTAGCACAGATACGCAGTATTTT. Its translation is CASSSGLISSTDTQYF.